The 10 T cell receptor beta chains listed next were all sequenced from one sample in a study of T cells in Graves' hyperthyroidism and ophthalmopathy. It was RNA transcripts that yielded the amplified TCR beta CDR3 regions. A set of HTBI primers served as the primers for a first-round RT-PCR of the TCR CDR3. TCRdb reanalysed the multiplex PCR reads using MiXCR and keeps one entry per CDR3 protein. The sample lists approximately 560,000 distinct CDR3 sequences; less than 20% were seen once. Material for sequencing was blood. These receptors originate from a woman in her 30s with Graves' hyperthyroidism.

This clonotype was counted ten times or more. The chain employs TRBV2 and TRBJ2-2; D is uncertain. Germline lookup yields CDR1 SNHLY and CDR2 FYNNEI. CDR3 length equals 14 residues. V was cut by 5 bases and J by 1 base, with 8 bases left in between. The CDR3 DNA reads as TGTGCCAGCAGTCAAGTTATGAACACCGGGGAGCTGTTTTTT. Protein sequence: CASSQVMNTGELFF.

This clonotype was counted many times. V and J are TRBV30 and TRBJ1-2; D gene unclear. Trimming stripped 1 base from V and 4 bases from J, with 10 bases between. The CDR3 sequence is 13 residues long. Germline values: CDR1 GTSNPN, CDR2 SVGIG (reference sequence). This chain's CDR3 is CAWSESDGYGYTF. Written as DNA, the CDR3 is TGTGCCTGGAGTGAATCGGACGGCTATGGCTACACCTTC.

A single count supports this clonotype. The chain recombines TRBV11-2 with TRBJ1-5, with D possibly matching TRBD1 (5 bases). Trimming took off 5 bases at V and 4 bases at J, with 12 bases between the two ends. The CDR3 is 14 amino acids. Germline V gene sequence: CDR1 SGHAT, CDR2 FQNNGV. This CDR3 reads CASSLGTFNQPQHF. CDR3 coding DNA: TGTGCCAGCAGCCTCGGGACGTTTAATCAGCCCCAGCATTTT.

This chain connects TRBV29-1 to TRBJ2-2; possibly TRBD2 for D (5 bases). This CDR3 is 13 amino acids long. Germline loops: CDR1 SQVTM, CDR2 ANQGSEA. V was shortened by 8 bases and J by 2 bases, with 12 bases between the two germline ends. CDR3 in amino acids: CSTAGGNTGELFF. The CDR3 DNA follows: TGCAGCACCGCGGGTGGTAACACCGGGGAGCTGTTTTTT.

Many counts were recorded for this clonotype. The rearrangement links TRBV28 to TRBJ2-7, with no clear D. The germline V gene has CDR1 MDHEN and CDR2 SYDVKM. Trimming left V 1 base short and J 5 bases short, with 18 bases between. This CDR3 has 16 amino acids. The CDR3: CASSLSAPHRGNEQYF. CDR3 bases: TGTGCCAGCAGTTTATCGGCCCCACATCGTGGGAACGAGCAGTACTTC.

This clonotype was counted ten times or more. V gene TRBV3-1 combines with J gene TRBJ2-6; a possible D gene is TRBD2 (5 bases). The CDR3 loop spans 16 amino acids. V shed 1 base and J shed 0 bases, with 7 bases lying between them. The V gene's germline CDR1 is LGHDT and CDR2 YNNKEL (reference sequence). The CDR3 is CASSQGEYSGANVLTF. In DNA, the CDR3 is TGTGCCAGCAGCCAAGGGGAGTACTCTGGGGCCAACGTCCTGACTTTC.

The V gene is TRBV19, the J gene TRBJ2-1; TRBD1 agrees at 8 bases. CDR1 and CDR2 (germline): LNHDA, SQIVND (reference sequence). This CDR3 region has 16 residues. V shed 3 bases and J 0 bases; nucleotides not matched to a gene: 4. CDR3 protein: CASSIWTGSSYNEQFF. The CDR3 region has the DNA TGTGCCAGTAGTATTTGGACAGGGAGCTCCTACAATGAGCAGTTCTTC.

This clonotype was recorded many times. The rearrangement joins TRBV4-1 to TRBJ2-7, with D tentatively TRBD1 (5 bases). V was shortened by 0 bases and J by 4 bases, with 13 bases between the two germline ends. Germline CDR1 reads MGHRA; CDR2 reads YSYEKL. CDR3 length: 15 amino acids. The CDR3 loop is CASSQDNPRGYEQYF. The DNA of the CDR3 is TGCGCCAGCAGCCAAGACAACCCAAGGGGATACGAGCAGTACTTC.

This clonotype was counted many times. The CDR3 DNA follows: TGCAGTGCTACGACTGACAGGGGTTATGGCTACACCTTC. Protein: CSATTDRGYGYTF. The chain couples TRBV20-1 to TRBJ1-2; 8 nucleotides line up with TRBD1. Germline values: CDR1 DFQATT, CDR2 SNEGSKA (reference sequence). The CDR3 has 13 residues. The J segment lost 5 bases and the V segment lost 4 bases, leaving 6 bases of the junction unmatched.

In regard to this clonotype: Given a much more abundant clone one base away, this may be a read error. This chain joins TRBV28 and TRBJ2-2; D not resolved. This CDR3 has 14 amino acids. Germline V gene lookup returns CDR1 MDHEN and CDR2 SYDVKM. As DNA, the CDR3 is TGTGCCGGCAGCCGGACGGTAAACACCGGGGAGCTGTTTTTT. This gives the protein CAGSRTVNTGELFF.